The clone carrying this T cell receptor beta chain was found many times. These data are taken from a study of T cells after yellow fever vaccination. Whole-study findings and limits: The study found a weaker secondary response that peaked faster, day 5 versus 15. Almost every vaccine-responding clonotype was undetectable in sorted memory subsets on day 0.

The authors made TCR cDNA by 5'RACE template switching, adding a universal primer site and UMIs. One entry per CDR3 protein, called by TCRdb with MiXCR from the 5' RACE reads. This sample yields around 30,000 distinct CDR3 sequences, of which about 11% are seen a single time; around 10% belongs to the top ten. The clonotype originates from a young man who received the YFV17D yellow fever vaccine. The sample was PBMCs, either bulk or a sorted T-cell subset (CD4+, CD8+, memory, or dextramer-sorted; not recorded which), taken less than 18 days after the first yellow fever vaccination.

CDR3 residues: CSVSITGDYGYTF. The DNA of the CDR3 is TGCAGCGTTTCTATTACAGGGGACTATGGCTACACCTTC. This chain uses TRBV29-1 with TRBJ1-2; 7 bases align to TRBD1. Germline lookup yields CDR1 SQVTM and CDR2 ANQGSEA. This CDR3 region has 13 residues. Unmatched junction bases numbered 6, after V lost 5 bases and J lost 3 bases.